This record covers a single T cell receptor (beta chain). This clone has a single count. The antigen it binds to is not known. Per-nucleotide qualities are absent, and no much larger clonotype sits a single base away. A total of some 30 patients with locally advanced or metastatic urothelial carcinoma, treated at Memorial Sloan Kettering on a trial protocol, made up the cohort. Peripheral blood mononuclear cells were collected pretreatment and during treatment, at between 1 and 8 total time points per patient. The Qiagen DNeasy Blood extraction kit was used to purify genomic DNA from total PBMCs and tumor samples. Collected pretreatment and during treatment, PBMCs were isolated and stored as previously described. Each PCR received spiked-in synthetic TCR analog templates so that absolute template abundance could be estimated from read counts. TCRbeta CDR3 regions were amplified from genomic DNA with bias-controlled V and J gene primers using the immunoSEQ assay. Sequencing of rearranged TCRbeta segments was performed at approximately 20X coverage. Per the authors' processing: Sequencing errors were corrected by clustering and CDR3s were annotated against IMGT to assign V, D and J genes. Downstream analyses used only productive TCRbeta rearrangements, leaving out any out-of-frame or stop-codon sequences. To compute clonality, Shannon entropy was normalized by the log of the number of unique productive sequences and then subtracted from one. Clones differing between time points or between blood and tumor were identified by Fisher's exact test with Benjamini-Hochberg correction at adjusted p below 0.01. TCRdb stores this immuneACCESS table with in-frame sequences only. Part of the clones is absent; in the studies checked, under half of the shortfall reflects unresolved V genes, and no reason is known for the rest. Clone size and the V and J calls come from that table; the DNA yielded D and trimming. The sample yields tens of thousands of clones; just over 85% were counted once. The ten largest clonotypes hold 3.5% to 4.5% of the sample.

This record comes from a study of PD-L1 blockade in urothelial cancer (dated by TCRdb to 2015 to 2018). Turning to the overall study: Therapy was started in the mid-2010s for all patients, and atezolizumab 1,200 mg was administered intravenously every 3 weeks. Around 30 patients had pretreatment blood TCR-seq, roughly 24 had at least one posttreatment blood collection, and roughly 24 had tumor TCR-seq. Some ten patients reached durable clinical benefit, while 20 patients did not. Blood samples gave median yields of approximately 130,000 T cells and 80,000 or so unique TCRs, along with a median clonality of approximately 0.08. Twenty-five of 29 patients were identified as males with urothelial cancer of bladder origin, and a prior smoking history was reported by 18 of 29 patients. Blood samples were analyzed at 3 weeks after treatment start (second dose) and at 6 weeks after treatment start. Pretreatment tumor samples, along with matched peripheral blood collected serially before and after atezolizumab treatment, underwent TCR sequencing. Progression-free survival longer than 6 months counted as durable clinical benefit, and TCR features were additionally tested against both progression-free and overall survival. Somatic, immune and clinical correlates of response to PD-L1 blockade with atezolizumab in urothelial cancer were the focus of an exploratory multi-omic analysis. Whole exome sequencing and RNA sequencing of pretreatment tumors were performed alongside TCR sequencing in the same patients. Patients had an ECOG performance status of 0 or 1 and had received between 0 and 3 prior chemotherapy regimens. Results the study describes overall, beyond this receptor: Because the sample size was small (n ≈ 27) and many exploratory analyses were performed, the results are intended to be hypothesis-generating. Improved progression-free and overall survival was associated with having pretreatment peripheral blood TCR clonality below the median. At 3 weeks after the start of treatment, tumor-associated TCR clones in peripheral blood had expanded more in patients with durable benefit (n ≈ 20, p = 0.022).

For this chain, trimming is 2 bases at the V end and 16 bases at the J end, and the number of junction bases without a gene match is 19. The CDR3 holds 16 amino acids from the cysteine to the phenylalanine. The DNA shown is the 48-base CDR3, in frame from base 1. CDR1 is given as SEHNR and CDR2 as FQNEAQ, both from the germline V gene (reference sequence). Source: PBMCs, taken around atezolizumab (anti-PD-L1) treatment. The sequence came from a man aged 45-60 years with urothelial cancer. Recombination joined TRBV7-9 with TRBJ2-1; 8 central bases correspond to TRBD2. The sequenced DNA: TGTGCCAGCAGCTTAAGCGGCGGGAGGCCCGGCGTAGGTAGTTTCTTC. It is translated as CASSLSGGRPGVGSFF.